This T cell receptor (beta chain) emerged from a study of control samples from healthy donors and cancer patients. Here immunoSEQ multiplex PCR was the method, and the copy in TCRdb shows in-frame clones only, minus some. Counted here are just over 90,000 clones, 86% occurring once; the ten biggest clones make up roughly 1.2%. This TCR was recovered from a woman aged 50 to 60 in good health. The sequencing sample was made of blood.

CDR3: CASSRQGWQYF. DNA for the CDR3: TGTGCCAGCAGTCGCCAGGGTTGGCAGTACTTC. This rearrangement joins TRBV12-3 or TRBV12-4 to TRBJ2-7, with TRBD1 as a possible D gene (5 bases). The CDR3 has 11 amino acids. V lost 5 bases and J lost 9, with 11 bases in between.